The following is a T cell receptor (beta chain) sequence with its context. Its antigen remains unidentified. TCR beta sequences were obtained from blood CD8+ and CD4+ T cells. The authors negatively isolated CD8+ and CD4+ T cells and FACS-enriched TEMRA cells. Random hexamers were used to reverse transcribe an amount of 0.5 to 1 ug RNA. Amplification of the TCR beta CDR3 was carried out by immunoSEQ multiplex PCR, which spanned a total of 54 Vbeta and 13 Jbeta segments. A single record per CDR3 protein comes from TCRdb applying MiXCR to the immunoSEQ multiplex PCR reads. The data contain 200,000 to 250,000 distinct CDR3 sequences, about 96% of them seen just once; the ten biggest clones take up 0.075% to 0.095%. The V gene's germline CDR1 is SGHAT and CDR2 FQDESV (reference sequence). Losses at the gene ends were 0 bases for V and 0 bases for J; bases not matched to a gene: 12. The CDR3 runs 20 residues.

These data come from a study of CD8 T cells in Susac syndrome. Study results and limitations: Regarding the TCR sequencing and HLA analysis, the study admitted that a relatively small number of individuals were involved.

Sequenced material: CD4+ T cells from PBMCs. The TCR sequence derives from a human donor with multiple sclerosis. The chain carries TRBV11-1 and TRBJ2-4; TRBD2 agrees at 9 bases. The CDR3 sequence: CASSLAGLAGGPLAKNIQYF. For the CDR3, the DNA is TGTGCCAGCAGCTTAGCCGGCTTGGCGGGAGGGCCCTTAGCCAAAAACATTCAGTACTTC.